One sample yielded the 18 T cell receptor beta chains listed below, sequenced in a study of blood T cell repertoires in COVID-19. Using immunoSEQ multiplex PCR, the repertoire was profiled, and TCRdb retains in-frame clones only, with some absent. The sample has 85,000 to 95,000 clones, around 90% seen once. The sample consisted of peripheral blood. Receptors originate from an elderly woman with acute or convalescent COVID-19.

The DNA of the CDR3 is TGTGCCAGCAGTACGGGAACTCAGGCAAACATTCAGTACTTC. It encodes CASSTGTQANIQYF. J is TRBJ2-4 and V is TRBV27; D is possibly TRBD2 (5 bases). V lost 5 bases, J lost 6 bases, and 14 bases lay in between. The CDR3 spans 14 residues. Germline lookup yields CDR1 MNHEY and CDR2 SMNVEV (reference sequence).

This clone was recorded once. The chain is built from TRBV7-2 and TRBJ2-5, with 8 bases matching TRBD2. Germline trimming cut 5 bases from V and 5 bases from J; bases unmatched to any gene: 7. Germline V gene lookup returns CDR1 SGHTA and CDR2 FQGNSA. The CDR3 consists of 14 residues. CDR3 amino acids: CASSKSGGGETQYF. In DNA form, the CDR3 reads TGTGCCAGCAGCAAAAGCGGGGGCGGGGAGACCCAGTACTTC.

The chain combines TRBV11-2 with TRBJ2-5; TRBD1 matches 10 bases. J lost 1 base, V lost 1 base, and 3 bases had no gene match. The CDR3 has 16 residues. Per the germline V gene, CDR1 is SGHAT and CDR2 is FQNNGV. The CDR3 sequence is CASSLGWTGGQETQYF. The CDR3 region has the DNA TGTGCCAGCAGCTTAGGGTGGACAGGGGGCCAAGAGACCCAGTACTTC.

The rearrangement links TRBV2 to TRBJ1-2, with D perhaps matching TRBD1 (5 bases). The V end was cut by 4 bases, the J end by 8 bases, with 11 bases between. Per the germline V gene, CDR1 is SNHLY and CDR2 is FYNNEI. The CDR3 sequence is 12 residues long. The chain's CDR3 is CASSVTGPGYTF. Here the CDR3 DNA reads TGTGCCAGCAGTGTAACAGGTCCGGGCTACACCTTC.

The V call is TRBV29-1, the J call TRBJ1-1, with unresolved D. V lost 6 bases, J lost 6 bases, and 17 bases lay in between. The CDR3 length is 13 residues. CDR1 and CDR2 (germline): SQVTM, ANQGSEA. The CDR3 loop reads CSVEPGSRAEAFF. The CDR3 DNA reads TGCAGCGTGGAACCGGGCTCGCGGGCTGAAGCTTTCTTT.

CDR3 sequence (DNA): TGCGCCAGCAGCCCGGAGGGGACAGCTTACGAGCAGTACTTC. Its protein product is CASSPEGTAYEQYF. This chain uses TRBV5-1 with TRBJ2-7; D may be TRBD1 (7 bases). Germline values: CDR1 SGHRS, CDR2 YFSETQ. Trimming stripped 4 bases from V and 4 bases from J, with 15 bases between. There are 14 residues in the CDR3.

The V call is TRBV7-8, the J call TRBJ2-6; 7 bases map to TRBD2. V lost 6 bases to trimming and J lost 1 base; unmatched junction nucleotides: 12. Looked up from germline, CDR1 is SGHVS and CDR2 is FQNEAQ. The CDR3 has 18 residues. CDR3 bases: TGTGCCAGCAGTTACCGTCAAGCGGGATCGTCTGGGGCCAACGTCCTGACTTTC. This codes for CASSYRQAGSSGANVLTF.

Notes on this clone: Its ends do not fully match the called genes, so a read error is possible. This rearrangement joins TRBV7-7 to TRBJ1-1; no reliable D call. This CDR3 is 13 amino acids long. Germline CDR1 is SSHAT and CDR2 is FNYEAQ (reference sequence). CDR3 region: CASSEHAGTEAFF. The CDR3, as DNA: TGTGCTAGCAGCGAACACGCGGGAACTGAAGCTTTCTTT.

V gene TRBV30 combines with J gene TRBJ1-3; D not resolved. Per the germline V gene, CDR1 is GTSNPN and CDR2 is SVGIG (reference sequence). Trimming took off 5 bases at V and 4 bases at J, with 15 bases between the two ends. The CDR3 length is 14 residues. This CDR3 reads CAWDLTGTGNTIYF. CDR3 nucleotides: TGTGCCTGGGACCTAACGGGTACCGGAAACACCATATATTTT.

The rearrangement joins TRBV9 to TRBJ1-6; D remains ambiguous. The V end lost 0 bases, the J end lost 7 bases, and 14 bases lay between the germline ends. This CDR3 is 16 amino acids long. Germline lookup yields CDR1 SGDLS and CDR2 YYNGEE. Written as DNA, the CDR3 is TGTGCCAGCAGCGTAGAAACCTCGCGCTGGAATTCACCCCTCCACTTT. Translated: CASSVETSRWNSPLHF.

The V call is TRBV6-5, the J call TRBJ1-2, with D unresolved. Trimming removed 6 bases from V and 6 bases from J, with 17 bases in between. The CDR3 extends over 14 amino acids. The germline V gene has CDR1 MNHEY and CDR2 SVGAGI. The CDR3 loop reads CASSPAGNINGYTF. In DNA form, the CDR3 reads TGTGCCAGCAGCCCGGCCGGGAACATTAATGGCTACACCTTC.

V is TRBV25-1 and J is TRBJ1-6, with D maybe TRBD1 (5 bases). The V gene's germline CDR1 is MGHDK and CDR2 SYGVNS. Between the trimmed V and J ends, which lost 6 bases and 4 bases, there was a span of 19 bases. The CDR3 runs to 17 residues. The CDR3 is CASRKQDSGLYNSPLHF. The CDR3 nucleotides read TGTGCCAGCAGGAAACAAGACTCGGGACTGTATAATTCACCCCTCCACTTT.

The gene calls are TRBV3-1 (or the pseudogene TRBV3-2) and TRBJ1-6; tentative D call: TRBD1 (6 bases). CDR3 length: 15 amino acids. V was trimmed by 7 bases and J by 3 bases, leaving 13 bases between them. Germline V CDR1 and CDR2: LGHDT, YNNKEL (reference sequence). The CDR3 sequence is CASKPTDSYNSPLHF. The CDR3 DNA is TGTGCCAGCAAGCCCACGGACAGCTATAATTCACCCCTCCACTTT.

The chain couples TRBV27 to TRBJ2-7, with a weak D call TRBD1 (8 bases). CDR1 MNHEY and CDR2 SMNVEV come from the germline V gene (reference sequence). Trimming shortened V by 3 bases and J by 3 bases, and 15 bases separated the two germline ends. The CDR3 is 15 amino acids. CDR3 residues: CASSLRGGQVYEQYF. The CDR3 DNA reads TGTGCCAGCAGTTTGAGGGGGGGACAGGTCTACGAGCAGTACTTC.

The gene calls are TRBV5-8 and TRBJ1-2, with a weak D call TRBD1 (6 bases). CDR3 length equals 16 residues. V dropped 0 bases and J dropped 2 bases, with 14 bases sitting between them. Germline V lookup: CDR1 SGHTS, CDR2 YDEGEE. The CDR3 DNA sequence: TGTGCCAGCAGCTTGGGTCGAGGGGGTTGGAACTATGGCTACACCTTC. The encoded protein is CASSLGRGGWNYGYTF.

CDR3 sequence reads: CASSLDSARTDTQYF. The CDR3 nucleotides read TGTGCCAGCAGCTTAGATAGTGCCCGCACAGATACGCAGTATTTT. V gene TRBV7-9 combines with J gene TRBJ2-3; D gene ambiguous. Trimming pared 1 base from V and 1 base from J, leaving 9 bases between. The germline V gene encodes CDR1 SEHNR and CDR2 FQNEAQ (reference sequence). CDR3 size: 15 residues.

The V call is TRBV5-1, the J call TRBJ2-2; 14 nucleotides agree with TRBD2. Germline CDR1 SGHRS, CDR2 YFSETQ. The CDR3 loop spans 18 amino acids. The V gene end was trimmed by 1 base and the J gene end by 6 bases; junction bases not matched to a gene: 8. The CDR3 nucleotides are TGCGCCAGCAGCTTGTTTACGGGACTAGCGGGAGCGGCCGGGGAGCTGTTTTTT. The encoded protein is CASSLFTGLAGAAGELFF.

DNA of the CDR3: TGTGCCAGTAGTATAGATGGGCAGACCTACGAGCAGTACTTC. It codes for CASSIDGQTYEQYF. The rearrangement uses TRBV19 and TRBJ2-7; D uncertain. Germline CDR1 and CDR2: LNHDA and SQIVND (reference sequence). This CDR3 has 14 residues. Trimming left V 0 bases short and J 2 bases short, with 8 bases between. The complete variable domain, with remaining parts taken from reference TRBV19 and TRBJ2-7, reads DGGITQSPKYLFRKEGQNVTLSCEQNLNHDAMYWYRQDPGQGLRLIYYSQIVNDFQKGDIAEGYSVSREKKESFPLTVTSAQKNPTAFYLCASSIDGQTYEQYFGPGTRLTVT.